Below are 26 T cell receptor beta chains sequenced from a single sample in a study of blood T cell repertoires in COVID-19. TCRdb's copy holds only in-frame clones and misses some; the assay was immunoSEQ multiplex PCR. The data contain about half a million clones, 70% to 90% of them seen just once; the ten biggest clones take up 3% to 4%. Sequenced material: peripheral blood. These receptors originate from a human donor in a cohort sampled during active COVID-19.

J is TRBJ1-4 and V is TRBV28, with 8 nucleotides matching TRBD1. V was clipped by 4 bases and J by 5 bases; unmatched bases: 0. This CDR3 region has 13 residues. CDR1 and CDR2 (germline): MDHEN, SYDVKM. The CDR3 sequence is CASSSGGNEKLFF. CDR3 coding DNA: TGTGCCAGCAGTTCAGGGGGCAATGAAAAACTGTTTTTT.

CDR3 protein: CASSLSGLAVTTYNEQFF. DNA for the CDR3: TGTGCCAGCAGCTTATCGGGACTAGCGGTTACGACTTACAATGAGCAGTTCTTC. The J gene is TRBJ2-1, the V gene TRBV11-2; the match to TRBD2 covers 11 bases. This CDR3 is 18 amino acids long. Trimming cost V 2 bases and J 4 bases; bases outside gene matches: 10. CDR1 SGHAT and CDR2 FQNNGV come from the germline V gene.

A note on this clone: The junction departs from the called germline gene at one end, perhaps through a read error. This chain links TRBV6-5 with TRBJ1-1; 9 nucleotides line up with TRBD1. Germline CDR1 MNHEY, CDR2 SVGAGI. The CDR3 spans 14 residues. CDR3 sequence reads: CASNYRGRNTEAFF. CDR3 DNA: TGTGCCAGCAATTACAGGGGGCGGAACACTGAAGCTTTCTTT.

This clone was observed a single time. One junction end does not reproduce the germline sequence, and a read error may be involved. Here the CDR3 reads CASRARAPGQYF. DNA for the CDR3: TGTGCGAGCAGGGCACGAGCGCCGGGACAGTACTTC. The genes are TRBV2 and TRBJ2-7, with D perhaps matching TRBD1 or TRBD2 (5 bases each). CDR1 and CDR2 (germline): SNHLY, FYNNEI. CDR3 length: 12 residues.

This sequence joins TRBV28 and TRBJ2-3, with a possible D match to TRBD2 (6 bases). Trimming left V 6 bases short and J 2 bases short, with 15 bases between. CDR3 size: 15 residues. The V gene's germline CDR1 is MDHEN and CDR2 SYDVKM. The CDR3 DNA sequence: TGTGCCAGCAGCCCTTGGGGAGGTTCCACAGATACGCAGTATTTT. Amino acids: CASSPWGGSTDTQYF.

The genes are TRBV7-3 and TRBJ2-1; TRBD1 might be the D (6 bases). Per the germline V gene, CDR1 is SGHTA and CDR2 is FQGTGA. Deletions cut 2 bases from V and 10 bases from J, with 18 bases between. The CDR3 spans 15 residues. As DNA, the CDR3 is TGTGCCAGCAGCTTATCGGACAGCCCGTCGGCAGAGCAGTTCTTC. Amino acids: CASSLSDSPSAEQFF.

On this clone itself: The junction departs from germline at one end; a sequencing error may be responsible. As DNA, the CDR3 is TGTGCTAGCAGGGCCGGGGGGGGAGAGACCCAGTACTTC. It encodes CASRAGGGETQYF. V gene TRBV7-7 combines with J gene TRBJ2-5; 8 bases are shared with TRBD2. The CDR3 is 13 residues long. From germline, CDR1 is SSHAT and CDR2 FNYEAQ (reference sequence).

V and J are TRBV27 and TRBJ2-7; 12 nucleotides match TRBD1. Germline loops: CDR1 MNHEY, CDR2 SMNVEV (reference sequence). V gave up 7 bases and J gave up 4 bases; unmatched junction bases: 8. This CDR3 has 15 amino acids. CDR3 loop: CASTPGTGGWYEQYF. The CDR3 nucleotides read TGTGCCAGCACACCGGGGACAGGGGGCTGGTACGAGCAGTACTTC.

The rearrangement uses TRBV14 and TRBJ2-2; weak D call: TRBD1 (6 bases). CDR3 length: 14 residues. Germline lookup yields CDR1 SGHDN and CDR2 FVKESK. V lost 3 bases to trimming and J lost 3 bases, with 8 bases between them. CDR3 sequence: CASSQNRDTGELFF. DNA for the CDR3: TGTGCCAGCAGCCAGAACAGGGACACCGGGGAGCTGTTTTTT.

The CDR3 DNA reads TGCGCCAGCAGCTCCCCTTCCGGGAGCCCGGGGGGCTACACCTTC. Translation gives CASSSPSGSPGGYTF. This chain links TRBV5-1 with TRBJ1-2; D is undetermined. Between the trimmed V and J ends, which lost 3 bases and 8 bases, there was a span of 20 bases. The germline gives CDR1 SGHRS, CDR2 YFSETQ. The CDR3 length is 15 residues. The full variable domain, with the rest looked up from reference TRBV5-1 and TRBJ1-2, is KAGVTQTPRYLIKTRGQQVTLSCSPISGHRSVSWYQQTPGQGLQFLFEYFSETQRNKGNFPGRFSGRQFSNSRSEMNVSTLELGDSALYLCASSSPSGSPGGYTFGSGTRLTVV.

The chain is built from TRBV28 and TRBJ2-5; possible D gene TRBD1, 6 bases. Trimming left V 6 bases short and J 6 bases short, with 17 bases between. This CDR3 spans 14 amino acids. In germline, CDR1 is MDHEN, CDR2 SYDVKM. The CDR3 sequence is CASRRDKISKTQYF. The CDR3 coding sequence is TGTGCCAGCAGAAGGGACAAAATATCCAAGACCCAGTACTTC.

This chain uses TRBV5-6 with TRBJ2-3; no firm D call. CDR1 SGHDT and CDR2 YYEEEE come from the germline V gene. The CDR3 length is 12 residues. The germline V and J ends were trimmed by 4 bases and 6 bases, with 9 bases remaining between them. This CDR3 is CASSRSVDTQYF. The CDR3 DNA reads TGTGCCAGCAGCCGGAGTGTCGATACGCAGTATTTT.

The chain uses TRBV6-6 and TRBJ1-4; 9 bases match TRBD1. J lost 5 bases, V lost 4 bases, and 2 bases had no gene match. Germline V lookup: CDR1 MNHNY, CDR2 SVGAGI (reference sequence). This CDR3 comprises 14 residues. The CDR3 loop reads CASSSGTGNEKLFF. In nucleotides, the CDR3 is TGTGCCAGCAGTTCCGGGACAGGGAATGAAAAACTGTTTTTT.

J is TRBJ2-7 and V is TRBV7-9, with 7 positions matching TRBD2. Per germline, CDR1 SEHNR and CDR2 FQNEAQ (reference sequence). J was trimmed by 6 bases and V by 1 base; bases with no gene match: 9. This CDR3 comprises 15 residues. The DNA of the CDR3 is TGTGCCAGCAGCTTAGTAGGTGCGGGAGTAGCCGAGCAGTACTTC. Its protein is CASSLVGAGVAEQYF.

The gene calls are TRBV7-8 and TRBJ1-3, with TRBD1 identical over 8 bases. Germline loops: CDR1 SGHVS, CDR2 FQNEAQ. J gave up 3 bases and V 1 base, and 2 bases lay outside the gene matches. CDR3 size: 15 residues. The CDR3 here is CASSLVGTGGNTIYF. DNA for the CDR3: TGTGCCAGCAGCTTAGTGGGGACAGGTGGAAACACCATATATTTT.

The chain recombines TRBV28 with TRBJ1-2; TRBD1 might be the D (5 bases). This CDR3 spans 17 amino acids. Trimming took 7 bases from V and 8 from J, leaving 29 bases between them. The V gene's germline CDR1 is MDHEN and CDR2 SYDVKM. The CDR3 loop reads CASIRAQSRGGGHGYTF. The CDR3, as DNA: TGTGCCAGCATTAGGGCTCAGTCCCGGGGGGGTGGGCACGGCTACACCTTC.

This clone has just a few counts. The chain links TRBV28 to TRBJ1-5; D unresolved. This CDR3 region has 15 residues. Germline V gene lookup returns CDR1 MDHEN and CDR2 SYDVKM. V was clipped by 6 bases and J by 6 bases, with 18 bases between them. The CDR3 sequence is CASSPGGRSGQPQHF. The CDR3 nucleotides read TGTGCCAGCAGCCCGGGAGGACGGAGCGGTCAGCCCCAGCATTTT.

This clone was recorded a few times. The chain has TRBV12-3 or TRBV12-4 and TRBJ2-3, with D possibly TRBD1 on 5 matching bases. The CDR3 is made up of 13 amino acids. Trimming pared 6 bases from V and 2 bases from J, leaving 9 bases between. In DNA, the CDR3 is TGTGCCAGCAGGAAGGGGTCCACAGATACGCAGTATTTT. It translates to CASRKGSTDTQYF.

V is TRBV7-2 and J is TRBJ2-1; weak D call: TRBD1 (6 bases). The CDR3 extends over 14 amino acids. Germline CDR1 reads SGHTA; CDR2 reads FQGNSA. Trimming pared 2 bases from V and 9 bases from J, leaving 14 bases between. CDR3 loop: CASSLYGSRGEQFF. As DNA, the CDR3 is TGTGCCAGCAGCTTATACGGTTCCAGGGGTGAGCAGTTCTTC.

This chain joins TRBV24-1 and TRBJ2-7; 8 bases match TRBD2. The V segment lost 2 bases and the J segment 2 bases; nucleotides outside the gene matches: 4. The CDR3 loop spans 15 amino acids. The germline V gene encodes CDR1 KGHDR and CDR2 SFDVKD. The CDR3 protein is CATSDSGAGAYEQYF. The CDR3 DNA reads TGTGCCACCAGTGATTCGGGAGCGGGAGCCTACGAGCAGTACTTC.

The rearrangement uses TRBV5-1 and TRBJ2-7; the D gene is possibly TRBD2 (6 bases). The ends were cut back, 2 bases at V and 7 bases at J, with 10 bases in the middle. Germline V gene lookup returns CDR1 SGHRS and CDR2 YFSETQ. There are 12 residues in the CDR3. CDR3 protein: CASSFGGFEQYF. DNA for the CDR3: TGCGCCAGCAGCTTTGGAGGGTTTGAGCAGTACTTC.

The V and J genes are TRBV6-5 and TRBJ2-7, with 8 bases identical to TRBD1. After removal of 6 bases from V and 1 base from J, the junction contained 5 bases not matched to a gene. Germline lookup yields CDR1 MNHEY and CDR2 SVGAGI. CDR3 length equals 14 residues. The CDR3 sequence is CASSTRQGSYEQYF. CDR3 nucleotides: TGTGCCAGCAGCACGCGACAGGGGTCCTACGAGCAGTACTTC.

CDR3 in amino acids: CASSPSRINEQFF. The CDR3 DNA reads as TGTGCCAGCAGCCCTAGTAGGATCAATGAGCAGTTCTTC. V and J are TRBV7-3 and TRBJ2-1; no firm D call. This CDR3 has 13 residues. V was clipped by 5 bases and J by 6 bases, with 11 bases between them. Germline values: CDR1 SGHTA, CDR2 FQGTGA.

The CDR3 reads CASSLAGMITEAFF. The CDR3 coding sequence is TGTGCCAGCAGCTTAGCGGGAATGATCACTGAAGCTTTCTTT. This rearrangement joins TRBV11-2 to TRBJ1-1; D is unresolved. The CDR3 has 14 amino acids. Germline lookup yields CDR1 SGHAT and CDR2 FQNNGV. V was pared by 1 base and J by 4 bases, with 10 bases between. The full variable domain, completed using reference TRBV11-2 and TRBJ1-1, is EAGVAQSPRYKIIEKRQSVAFWCNPISGHATLYWYQQILGQGPKLLIQFQNNGVVDDSQLPKDRFSAERLKGVDSTLKIQPAKLEDSAVYLCASSLAGMITEAFFGQGTRLTVV.

The chain joins TRBV27 to TRBJ1-2; D uncertain. The germline V gene has CDR1 MNHEY and CDR2 SMNVEV (reference sequence). The CDR3 covers 14 residues. Trimming left V 7 bases short and J 7 bases short, with 19 bases between. The CDR3 sequence is CASNKRGPGSGYTF. The CDR3 DNA follows: TGTGCCAGCAATAAACGGGGTCCCGGGAGTGGCTACACCTTC.

This clone was recorded once. J is TRBJ1-4 and V is TRBV19; 7 bases line up with TRBD1. The CDR3 consists of 14 residues. The germline gives CDR1 LNHDA, CDR2 SQIVND (reference sequence). Trimming cost V 4 bases and J 3 bases; bases outside gene matches: 2. CDR3 amino acids: CASSRTGSNEKLFF. CDR3 sequence (DNA): TGTGCCAGTAGTAGGACAGGATCTAATGAAAAACTGTTTTTT.